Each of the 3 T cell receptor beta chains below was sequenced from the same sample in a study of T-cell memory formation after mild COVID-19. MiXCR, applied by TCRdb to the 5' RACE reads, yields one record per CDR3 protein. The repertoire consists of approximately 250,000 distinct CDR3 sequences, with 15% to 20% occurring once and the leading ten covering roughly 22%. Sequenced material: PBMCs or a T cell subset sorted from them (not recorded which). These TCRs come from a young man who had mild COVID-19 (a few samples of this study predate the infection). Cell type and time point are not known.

The CDR3 DNA is TGTGCCAGCAGTTACTCGGCTAGCGGCCCAGATACGCAGTATTTT. Translated: CASSYSASGPDTQYF. The rearrangement links TRBV6-5 to TRBJ2-3, with 7 bases aligning to TRBD2. This CDR3 region has 15 residues. Germline V gene data show CDR1 as MNHEY and CDR2 as SVGAGI. V was pared by 0 bases and J by 4 bases, with 4 bases of the junction left unmatched.

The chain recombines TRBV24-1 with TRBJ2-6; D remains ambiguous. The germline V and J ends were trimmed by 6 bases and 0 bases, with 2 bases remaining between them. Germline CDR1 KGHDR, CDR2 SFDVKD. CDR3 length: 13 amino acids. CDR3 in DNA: TGTGCCACCAGTCGCTCTGGGGCCAACGTCCTGACTTTC. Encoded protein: CATSRSGANVLTF.

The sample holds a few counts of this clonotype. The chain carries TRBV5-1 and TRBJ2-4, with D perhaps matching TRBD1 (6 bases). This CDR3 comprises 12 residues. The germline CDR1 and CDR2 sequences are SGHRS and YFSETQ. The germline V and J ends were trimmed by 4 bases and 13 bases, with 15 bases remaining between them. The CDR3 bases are TGCGCCAGCAGCCCTAACAGGGAACGCCAGTACTTC. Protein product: CASSPNRERQYF.